Following are 4 T cell receptor beta chains from one sample sequenced in a study of T-cell reconstitution after alpha-beta-depleted transplantation in children. The TCRbeta library was prepared with unique molecular identifiers. MiXCR, applied by TCRdb to the PCR reads, yields one record per CDR3 protein. The sample lists roughly 300,000 distinct CDR3 sequences; roughly 11% were seen once. The sample was peripheral blood, taken 180 days after TCRalphabeta/CD19-depleted stem cell transplant. These receptors were obtained from a male patient aged 2-15 years who had a stem cell transplant for chronic granulomatous disease, so the T cells may come from the graft donor.

This clonotype was seen at least ten times. The rearrangement joins TRBV5-1 to TRBJ2-5; no firm D call. Trimming left V 7 bases short and J 1 base short, with 14 bases between. Germline V gene sequence: CDR1 SGHRS, CDR2 YFSETQ. The CDR3 sequence is 14 residues long. The CDR3 loop reads CASSRDPLQETQYF. In DNA form, the CDR3 reads TGCGCCAGCTCGCGCGACCCACTCCAAGAGACCCAGTACTTC.

With regard to this clonotype: Compared with germline, one end of the junction differs, possibly owing to a read error. The chain recombines TRBV5-5 with TRBJ2-7; the match to TRBD1 covers 9 bases. The CDR3 is made up of 15 amino acids. In germline, CDR1 is SGHKS, CDR2 YYEKEE (reference sequence). CDR3 sequence reads: CASSTLQGAPYEQNF. DNA for the CDR3: TGTGCCAGCAGCACGCTACAGGGGGCCCCCTACGAGCAGAACTTC. Supplemented by reference TRBV5-5 and TRBJ2-7, the full variable domain reads DAGVTQSPTHLIKTRGQQVTLRCSPISGHKSVSWYQQVLGQGPQFIFQYYEKEERGRGNFPDRFSARQFPNYSSELNVNALLLGDSALYLCASSTLQGAPYEQNFGPGTRLTVT.

This clonotype was detected ten times or more. The genes are TRBV20-1 and TRBJ2-7; 7 bases align to TRBD1. V shed 6 bases, J shed 0 bases, and the junction held 8 bases outside the gene matches. Looked up from germline, CDR1 is DFQATT and CDR2 is SNEGSKA (reference sequence). The CDR3 sequence is 14 residues long. CDR3 region: CSATDRASSYEQYF. As DNA, the CDR3 is TGCAGTGCAACCGACAGGGCCTCCTCCTACGAGCAGTACTTC.

A note on this clonotype: Given a much more abundant clone one base away, this may be a read error. In nucleotides, the CDR3 is TGCGCCAGCAGCCAAGATGGGATGTCGGTGACGGTAAAACTGTTTTTT. As protein: CASSQDGMSVTVKLFF. The rearrangement links TRBV4-1 to TRBJ1-4; unclear D gene. V was trimmed by 0 bases and J by 10 bases, leaving 18 bases between them. Germline CDR1 reads MGHRA; CDR2 reads YSYEKL. The CDR3 spans 16 residues.